The sequence of this T cell receptor beta chain was determined in a study of identical twins (dated by TCRdb to 2016 to 2018). General notes on the study: To test whether fetal clonotypes persist, this study deep-sequenced TCR alpha and beta repertoires from monozygotic twins, from unrelated adults of various ages, and from cord blood. To rule out contamination, the twin experiments were replicated at different times with different library preparation protocols. The study at large found these results: Zero-insertion analyses could be partly confounded by invariant T cells such as MAIT and iNKT, though diverse VJ usage argued against such confounding for most clonotypes. Out-of-frame TCR alpha sharing in monozygotic twins was systematically underestimated by recombination models, whereas sharing between unrelated individuals was in agreement with the recombination models. Compared with coincidental sharing between unrelated individuals, out-of-frame TCR alpha sequences shared between twins had an excess of sequences with low generation probability. Excess twin sharing in beta out-of-frame sequences was weaker because fewer shared sequences lowered the signal-to-noise ratio. Because the same donors could not be followed over many years, the conclusions depended on cross-sectional statistical analysis. Fewer insertions were carried by abundant cord blood beta clonotypes; a weaker similar trend was observed in young adult naive repertoires, while no such trend was observed in memory repertoires.

This clonotype was seen at least ten times. The antigen it recognizes is unknown. Nothing much larger sits one base from this clone, and base qualities are not available. Every donor was a healthy Caucasian. Miltenyi CD45RO+ enrichment and human naive T-cell isolation kits were used to isolate memory (CD45RO+) and naive T cells from PBMC. Library generation was performed with 5' RACE. The data were produced on an Illumina HiSeq 2000. Template switching introduced a universal primer binding site; the final cDNA contained a unique molecular identifier, enabling accurate counting of TCR cDNA molecules. First-strand cDNA for TCR alpha and beta chains was synthesized from specific primers in the conserved constant-segment region. To control for contamination, every cDNA library was double barcoded, receiving both a SMART-Mk sample barcode and Illumina barcodes. TruSeq adapter sequences and Illumina sample barcodes were added in two successive PCR steps. Sequencing of the TCR alpha and beta cDNA libraries was done on the Illumina HiSeq platform using custom primers. Per the source publication's procedure: Raw reads were processed with MiGEC to extract unique molecular identifiers, and MiXCR was used to determine CDR3 positions. For each individual, recombination models were inferred using an EM algorithm with the repgenHMM and IGoR tools. Shared clonotype analysis was performed with the tcR package in R, normalizing sharing by the product of cloneset sizes. To study raw recombination without the effects of thymic and clonal selection, out-of-frame nonproductive sequences were analyzed. Starting from the raw public reads, TCRdb applied fastp trimming at Q25, assembled clones with MiXCR and retained in-frame beta chains. CDR3 protein sequences are deduplicated, and each keeps its most common genes and DNA. The V and J calls were not made by the authors but by TCRdb's processing. The sample includes fewer than 250,000 distinct CDR3 sequences, with around a tenth observed a single time. Over 4.5% of the sample lies in the top ten.

The CDR3 holds 15 amino acids from the cysteine to the phenylalanine. Solely the CDR3 DNA is kept, with 45 bases framed from the first base. Trimming accounts for 1 base at V and 2 bases at J, while the number of junction bases matched to no gene is 5. The receptor chain draws on TRBV12-3 or TRBV12-4 and TRBJ2-7, and 7 junction bases match TRBD1. This TCR came from a young woman in good health. Sequencing was carried out using memory (CD45RO+) T cells sorted from blood. The sample's cell subset or site label, decoded: CD45RO+ enriched T cells. The CDR3 protein: CASSLGDSIPYEQYF. The DNA is as follows: TGTGCCAGCAGTTTAGGGGACAGCATTCCCTACGAGCAGTACTTC.